The rows below give T cell receptor beta chains drawn from one sample of a study of a mutant IDH1 vaccine in newly diagnosed glioma. For these TCRs, the target antigens are not known. TCRdb keeps only in-frame clones here, not all; method: immunoSEQ multiplex PCR. The sample includes some 50,000 clones, roughly 84% of them seen just once. The sequencing used PBMCs, collected from a glioma patient whose treatment included an IDH1 peptide vaccine. The receptor source for this set is a woman in her twenties or thirties with glioma. Some clones in this sample may be carry-over from other donors' samples. Both conserved end residues are part of each CDR3. Fields, in order: CDR3 length, D gene, V gene, J gene, clone size, CDR3 DNA, CDR3 protein. A D gene is named only where the DNA matches it firmly. The listing skips clone size in some rows; elsewhere it reads once, few, many or a size class.

23	TRBD1	TRBV28	TRBJ2-1	.	TGTGCCAGCAGTTTTACATTAGGGACAGGGGACCACCAAACAACGAGCTCCTACAATGAGCAGTTCTTC	CASSFTLGTGDHQTTSSYNEQFF
16	.	TRBV5-1	TRBJ1-1	.	TGCGCCAGCAGCTTACTGGGACGAGGGTCGGTTGGTGAAGCTTTCTTT	CASSLLGRGSVGEAFF
16	.	TRBV6-1	TRBJ1-1	.	TGTGCCAGCAGTGTCCGAAGGGGGAGGGTGGACACTGAAGCTTTCTTT	CASSVRRGRVDTEAFF
13	TRBD1	TRBV13	TRBJ1-1	.	TGTGCCAGCAGGGCCGACAGGGGGACTGAAGCTTTCTTT	CASRADRGTEAFF
14	TRBD2	TRBV7-8	TRBJ2-7	.	TGTGCCAGCCGACTGGGAAGCGGGAGCTGGGAGCAGTACTTC	CASRLGSGSWEQYF
13	.	TRBV10-2	TRBJ1-5	large	TGCGCCAGCAGCGGGACACCAGGCGGTCCCCAGCATTTT	CASSGTPGGPQHF
16	.	TRBV5-4	TRBJ2-7	once	TGTGCCAGCAGCTCCCTCGGGGGGCCCGGTTTCTACGAGCAGTACTTC	CASSSLGGPGFYEQYF
13	.	TRBV4-1	TRBJ1-1	few	TGCGCCAGCAGCCCACGACAGAACACTAAAGCTTTCTTT	CASSPRQNTKAFF
16	TRBD2	TRBV27	TRBJ2-3	.	TGTGCCAGCAGTTTAACTAGCGGGTTTAGCACAGATACGCAGTATTTT	CASSLTSGFSTDTQYF
14	TRBD2	TRBV19	TRBJ2-7	.	TGTGCCAGTAGTATAGATCTAAGAGCGGGGGAGCAGTACTTC	CASSIDLRAGEQYF
14	.	TRBV2	TRBJ1-4	.	TGTGCCAGCAGGAGGACAGCACTAATGAGGAAACACCTTTTT	CASRRTALMRKHLF
14	TRBD1	TRBV30	TRBJ1-4	.	TGTGCCTGGAGCCGGGACAGATCTAATGAAAAACTGTTTTTT	CAWSRDRSNEKLFF
13	.	TRBV10-3	TRBJ2-2	.	TGTGCCATCAGCCCTTGGGGCACCGGGGAGCTGTTTTTT	CAISPWGTGELFF
15	.	TRBV6-1	TRBJ2-1	.	TGTGCCAGCAGTGAAGTACTGGACTCCCTTGATGAGCAGTTCTTC	CASSEVLDSLDEQFF
15	.	TRBV4-1	TRBJ2-7	.	TGCGCCAGCAGCCAAGGACGAGTTTGGTCGGACGAGCAGTACTTC	CASSQGRVWSDEQYF
14	.	TRBV19	TRBJ1-1	.	TGTGCCAGTAGTACGATAGGATTGAACACTGAAGCTTTCTTT	CASSTIGLNTEAFF